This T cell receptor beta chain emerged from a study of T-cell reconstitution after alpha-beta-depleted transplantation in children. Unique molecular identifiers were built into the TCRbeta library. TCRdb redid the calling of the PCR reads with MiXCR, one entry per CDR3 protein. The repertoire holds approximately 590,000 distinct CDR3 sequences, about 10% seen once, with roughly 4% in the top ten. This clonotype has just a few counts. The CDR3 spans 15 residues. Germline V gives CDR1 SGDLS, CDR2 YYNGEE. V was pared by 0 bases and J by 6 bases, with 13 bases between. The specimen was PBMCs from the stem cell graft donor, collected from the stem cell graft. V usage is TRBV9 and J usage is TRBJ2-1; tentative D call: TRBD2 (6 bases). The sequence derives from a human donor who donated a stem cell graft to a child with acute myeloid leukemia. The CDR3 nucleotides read TGTGCCAGCAGCGTAGTAGCGGAAAAACCCAATGAGCAGTTCTTC. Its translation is CASSVVAEKPNEQFF.